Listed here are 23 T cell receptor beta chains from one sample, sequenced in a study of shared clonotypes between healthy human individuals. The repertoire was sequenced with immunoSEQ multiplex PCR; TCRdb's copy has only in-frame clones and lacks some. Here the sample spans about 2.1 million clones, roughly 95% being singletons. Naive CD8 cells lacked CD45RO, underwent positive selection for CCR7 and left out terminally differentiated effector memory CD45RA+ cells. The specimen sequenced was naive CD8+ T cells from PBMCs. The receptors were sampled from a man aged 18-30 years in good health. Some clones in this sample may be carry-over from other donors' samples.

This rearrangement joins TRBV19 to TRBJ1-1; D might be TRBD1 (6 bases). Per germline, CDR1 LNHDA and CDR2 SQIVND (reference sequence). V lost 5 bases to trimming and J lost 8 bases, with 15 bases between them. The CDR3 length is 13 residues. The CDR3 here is CASSPHRAGEAFF. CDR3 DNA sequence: TGTGCCAGTAGTCCCCACAGGGCAGGAGAAGCTTTCTTT.

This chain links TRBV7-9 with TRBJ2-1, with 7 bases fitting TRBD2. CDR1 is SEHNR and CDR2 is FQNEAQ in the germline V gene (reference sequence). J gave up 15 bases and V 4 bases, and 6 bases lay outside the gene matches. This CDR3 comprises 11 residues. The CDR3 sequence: CASSWGGTGFF. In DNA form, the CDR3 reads TGTGCCAGCAGCTGGGGAGGGACGGGGTTCTTC. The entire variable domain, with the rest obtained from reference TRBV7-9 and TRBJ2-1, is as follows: DTGVSQNPRHKITKRGQNVTFRCDPISEHNRLYWYRQTLGQGPEFLTYFQNEAQLEKSRLLSDRFSAERPKGSFSTLEIQRTEQGDSAMYLCASSWGGTGFFGPGTRLTVL.

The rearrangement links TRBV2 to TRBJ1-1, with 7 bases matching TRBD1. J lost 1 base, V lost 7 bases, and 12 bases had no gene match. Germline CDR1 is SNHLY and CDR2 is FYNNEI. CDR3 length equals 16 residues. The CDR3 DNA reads TGTGCCAGCACCCCTTTCTCGACAGGGTGGAACACTGAAGCTTTCTTT. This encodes CASTPFSTGWNTEAFF. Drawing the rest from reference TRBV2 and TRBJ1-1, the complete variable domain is EPEVTQTPSHQVTQMGQEVILRCVPISNHLYFYWYRQILGQKVEFLVSFYNNEISEKSEIFDDQFSVERPDGSNFTLKIRSTKLEDSAMYFCASTPFSTGWNTEAFFGQGTRLTVV.

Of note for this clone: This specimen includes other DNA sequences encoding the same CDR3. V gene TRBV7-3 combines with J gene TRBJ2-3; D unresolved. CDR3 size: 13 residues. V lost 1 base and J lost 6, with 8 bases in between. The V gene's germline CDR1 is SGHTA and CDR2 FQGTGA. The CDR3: CASSLIPGDTQYF. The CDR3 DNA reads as TGTGCCAGCAGCTTAATCCCCGGGGATACGCAGTATTTT.

CDR3 coding DNA: TGTGCCAGCAGCTTAGATCGGGGCCTCGCATACAATGAGCAGTTCTTC. It encodes CASSLDRGLAYNEQFF. The chain has TRBV11-2 and TRBJ2-1, with D perhaps given as TRBD1 or TRBD2 (5 bases each). Germline CDR1 and CDR2: SGHAT and FQNNGV. This CDR3 is built from 16 residues. The V end lost 0 bases, the J end lost 4 bases, and 13 bases lay between the germline ends.

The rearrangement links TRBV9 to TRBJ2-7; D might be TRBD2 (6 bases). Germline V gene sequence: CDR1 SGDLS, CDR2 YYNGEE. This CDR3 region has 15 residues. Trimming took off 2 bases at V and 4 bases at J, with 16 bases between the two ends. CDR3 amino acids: CASSVGGSTRYEQYF. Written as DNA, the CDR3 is TGTGCCAGCAGCGTTGGGGGGAGTACGAGATACGAGCAGTACTTC.

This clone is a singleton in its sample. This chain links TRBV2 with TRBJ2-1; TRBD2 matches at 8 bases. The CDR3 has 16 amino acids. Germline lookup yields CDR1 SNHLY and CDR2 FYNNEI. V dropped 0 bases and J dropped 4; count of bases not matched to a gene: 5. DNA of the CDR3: TGTGCCAGCAGTGAAGCGGCCAGCGGGAGATACAATGAGCAGTTCTTC. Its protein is CASSEAASGRYNEQFF.

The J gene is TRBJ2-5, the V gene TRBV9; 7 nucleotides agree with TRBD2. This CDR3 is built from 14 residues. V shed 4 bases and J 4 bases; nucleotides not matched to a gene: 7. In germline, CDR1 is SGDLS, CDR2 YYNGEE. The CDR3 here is CASSQGGRSETQYF. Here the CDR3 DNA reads TGTGCCAGCAGCCAGGGAGGGAGGTCAGAGACCCAGTACTTC.

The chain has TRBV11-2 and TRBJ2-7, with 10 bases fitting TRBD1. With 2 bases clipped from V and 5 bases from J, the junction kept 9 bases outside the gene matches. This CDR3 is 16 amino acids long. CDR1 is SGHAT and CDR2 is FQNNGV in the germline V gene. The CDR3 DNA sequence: TGTGCCAGCAGCTTATTTTCCCGGGACAGGGGTAACGAGCAGTACTTC. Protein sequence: CASSLFSRDRGNEQYF.

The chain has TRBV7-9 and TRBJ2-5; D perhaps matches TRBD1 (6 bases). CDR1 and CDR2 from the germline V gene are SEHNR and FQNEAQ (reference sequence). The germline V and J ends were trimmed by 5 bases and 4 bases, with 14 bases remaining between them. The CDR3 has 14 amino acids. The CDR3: CASSVQGFPETQYF. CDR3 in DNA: TGTGCCAGCAGCGTACAGGGATTCCCAGAGACCCAGTACTTC.

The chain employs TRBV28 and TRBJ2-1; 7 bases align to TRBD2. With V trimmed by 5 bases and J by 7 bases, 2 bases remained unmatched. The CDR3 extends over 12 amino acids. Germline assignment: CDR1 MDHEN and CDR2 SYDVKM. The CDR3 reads CASSRGLNEQFF. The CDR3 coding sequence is TGTGCCAGCAGTAGGGGACTAAATGAGCAGTTCTTC.

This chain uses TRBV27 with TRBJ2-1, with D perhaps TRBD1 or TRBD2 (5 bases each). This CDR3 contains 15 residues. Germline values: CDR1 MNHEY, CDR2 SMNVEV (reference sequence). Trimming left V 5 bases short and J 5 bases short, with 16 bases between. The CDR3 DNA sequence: TGTGCCAGCAGTCGAGGGACCAGTGGGCACAATGAGCAGTTCTTC. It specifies CASSRGTSGHNEQFF.

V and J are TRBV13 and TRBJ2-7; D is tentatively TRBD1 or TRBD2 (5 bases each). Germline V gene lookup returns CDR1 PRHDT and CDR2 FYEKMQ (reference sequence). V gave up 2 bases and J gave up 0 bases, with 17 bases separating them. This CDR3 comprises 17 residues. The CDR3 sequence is CASSLLLSGTDSYEQYF. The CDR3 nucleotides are TGTGCCAGCAGCTTATTACTTTCGGGGACGGACTCCTACGAGCAGTACTTC.

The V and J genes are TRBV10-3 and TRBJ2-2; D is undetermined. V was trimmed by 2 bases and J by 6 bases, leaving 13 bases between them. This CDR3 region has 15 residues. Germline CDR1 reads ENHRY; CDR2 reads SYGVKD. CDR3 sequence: CAISELVMTSGELFF. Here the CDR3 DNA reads TGTGCCATCAGTGAGCTAGTTATGACCTCCGGGGAGCTGTTTTTT.

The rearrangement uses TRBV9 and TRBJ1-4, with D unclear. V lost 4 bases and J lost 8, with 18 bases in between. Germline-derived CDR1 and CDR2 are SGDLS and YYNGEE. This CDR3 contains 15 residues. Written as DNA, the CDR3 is TGTGCCAGCAGCAATCCGCGGCTACCGGGGGAAAAACTGTTTTTT. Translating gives CASSNPRLPGEKLFF.

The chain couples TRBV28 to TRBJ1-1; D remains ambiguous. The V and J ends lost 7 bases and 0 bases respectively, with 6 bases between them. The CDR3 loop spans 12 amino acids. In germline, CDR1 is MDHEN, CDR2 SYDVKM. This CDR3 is CASKYMNTEAFF. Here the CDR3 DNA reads TGTGCCAGCAAATACATGAACACTGAAGCTTTCTTT.

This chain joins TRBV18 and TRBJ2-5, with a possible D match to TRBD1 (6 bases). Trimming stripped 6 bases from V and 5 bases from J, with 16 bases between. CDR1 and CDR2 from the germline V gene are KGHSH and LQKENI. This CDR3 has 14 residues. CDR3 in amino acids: CASSQGRGGETQYF. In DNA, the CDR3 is TGTGCCAGCTCCCAAGGCAGGGGCGGGGAGACCCAGTACTTC.

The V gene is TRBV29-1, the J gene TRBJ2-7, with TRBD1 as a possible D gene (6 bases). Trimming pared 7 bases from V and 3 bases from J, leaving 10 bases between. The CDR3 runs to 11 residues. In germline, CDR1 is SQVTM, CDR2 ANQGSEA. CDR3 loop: CSATGFYEQYF. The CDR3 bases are TGCAGCGCGACAGGATTCTACGAGCAGTACTTC.

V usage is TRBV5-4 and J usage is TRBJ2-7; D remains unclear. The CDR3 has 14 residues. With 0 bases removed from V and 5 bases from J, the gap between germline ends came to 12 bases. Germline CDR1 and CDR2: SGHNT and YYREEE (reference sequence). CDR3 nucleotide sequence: TGTGCCAGCAGCTTGGCCCCAGAATCCCACGAGCAGTACTTC. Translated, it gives CASSLAPESHEQYF. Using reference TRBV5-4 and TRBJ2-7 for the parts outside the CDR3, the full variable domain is ETGVTQSPTHLIKTRGQQVTLRCSSQSGHNTVSWYQQALGQGPQFIFQYYREEENGRGNFPPRFSGLQFPNYSSELNVNALELDDSALYLCASSLAPESHEQYFGPGTRLTVT.

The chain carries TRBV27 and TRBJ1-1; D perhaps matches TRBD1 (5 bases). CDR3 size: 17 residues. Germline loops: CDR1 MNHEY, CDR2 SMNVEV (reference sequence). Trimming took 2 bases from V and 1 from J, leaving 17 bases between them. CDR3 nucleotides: TGTGCCAGCAGTTTACAAGTTAGTAGGGGCCGGAACACTGAAGCTTTCTTT. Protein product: CASSLQVSRGRNTEAFF.

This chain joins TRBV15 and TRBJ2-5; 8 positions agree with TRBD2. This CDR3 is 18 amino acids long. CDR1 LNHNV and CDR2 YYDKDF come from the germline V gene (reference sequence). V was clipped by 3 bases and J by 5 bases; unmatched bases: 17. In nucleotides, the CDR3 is TGTGCCACCAGCAGTCTGCCTCGTCGGGGGCGGGAGGTGGAGACCCAGTACTTC. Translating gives CATSSLPRRGREVETQYF.

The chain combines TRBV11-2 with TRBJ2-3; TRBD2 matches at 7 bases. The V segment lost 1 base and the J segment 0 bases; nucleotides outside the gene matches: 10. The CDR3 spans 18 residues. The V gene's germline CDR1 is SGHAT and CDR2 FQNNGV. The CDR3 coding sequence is TGTGCCAGCAGCTTAGTGGCCCGGGCTAGCGGTAGCACAGATACGCAGTATTTT. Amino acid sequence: CASSLVARASGSTDTQYF. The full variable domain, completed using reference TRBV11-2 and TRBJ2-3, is EAGVAQSPRYKIIEKRQSVAFWCNPISGHATLYWYQQILGQGPKLLIQFQNNGVVDDSQLPKDRFSAERLKGVDSTLKIQPAKLEDSAVYLCASSLVARASGSTDTQYFGPGTRLTVL.

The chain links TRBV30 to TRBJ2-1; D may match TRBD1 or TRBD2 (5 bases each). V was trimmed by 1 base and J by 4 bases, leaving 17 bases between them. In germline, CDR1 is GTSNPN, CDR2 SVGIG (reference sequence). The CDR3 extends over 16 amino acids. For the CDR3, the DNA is TGTGCCTGGAGTGGGGGGTGGGGAAAATGGTACAATGAGCAGTTCTTC. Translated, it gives CAWSGGWGKWYNEQFF.